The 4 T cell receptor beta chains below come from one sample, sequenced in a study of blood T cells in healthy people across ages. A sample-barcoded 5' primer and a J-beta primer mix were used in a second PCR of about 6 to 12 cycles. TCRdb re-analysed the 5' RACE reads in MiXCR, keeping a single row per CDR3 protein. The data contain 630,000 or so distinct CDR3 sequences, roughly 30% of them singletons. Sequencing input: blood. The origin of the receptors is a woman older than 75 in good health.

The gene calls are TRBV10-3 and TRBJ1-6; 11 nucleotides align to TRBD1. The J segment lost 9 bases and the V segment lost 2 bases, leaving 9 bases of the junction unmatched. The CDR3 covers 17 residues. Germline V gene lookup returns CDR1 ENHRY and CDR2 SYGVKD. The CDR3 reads CAISEPTGQGARSPLHF. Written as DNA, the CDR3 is TGTGCCATCAGTGAGCCTACCGGACAGGGGGCGCGTTCACCCCTCCACTTT.

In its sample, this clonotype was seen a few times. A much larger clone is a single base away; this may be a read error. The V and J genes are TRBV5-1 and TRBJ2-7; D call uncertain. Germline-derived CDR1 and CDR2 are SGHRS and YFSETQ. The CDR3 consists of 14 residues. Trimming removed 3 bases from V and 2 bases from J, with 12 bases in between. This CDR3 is CASSWWQPTYEQYF. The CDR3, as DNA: TGCGCCAGCAGCTGGTGGCAGCCTACCTACGAGCAGTACTTC.

This CDR3 is CSARDPQGVTEAFF. The CDR3 nucleotides read TGCAGTGCTAGAGATCCCCAGGGGGTCACTGAAGCTTTCTTT. The chain is built from TRBV20-1 and TRBJ1-1; 7 bases agree with TRBD1. Unmatched junction bases numbered 5, after V lost 0 bases and J lost 4 bases. CDR1 is DFQATT and CDR2 is SNEGSKA in the germline V gene (reference sequence). This CDR3 region has 14 residues.

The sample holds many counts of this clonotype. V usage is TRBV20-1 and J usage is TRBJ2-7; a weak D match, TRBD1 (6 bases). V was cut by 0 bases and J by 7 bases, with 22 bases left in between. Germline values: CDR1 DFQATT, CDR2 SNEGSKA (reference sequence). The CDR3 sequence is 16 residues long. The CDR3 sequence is CSARDTSPGHLGEQYF. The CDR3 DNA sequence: TGCAGTGCTAGAGATACCTCTCCGGGACACCTCGGTGAGCAGTACTTC.